Presented here are 25 T cell receptor beta chains from one specimen sequenced in a study of cytomegalovirus exposure and HLA in healthy donors. Vbeta (60) and Jbeta (13) primers were used in the PCR. Profiling relied on immunoSEQ multiplex PCR, and the TCRdb table lists in-frame clones only, not all of them. The sample carries about 240,000 clones, about 80% recorded once. Material: PBMCs. These receptors came from a woman between 55 and 75 years old in good health and CMV-seropositive.

V and J are TRBV9 and TRBJ2-5; 8 bases agree with TRBD2. CDR3 length: 15 residues. Per germline, CDR1 SGDLS and CDR2 YYNGEE. With V trimmed by 0 bases and J by 3 bases, 4 bases remained unmatched. The CDR3 bases are TGTGCCAGCAGCGTAGTTTCCGGGAGGGAAGAGACCCAGTACTTC. Its translation: CASSVVSGREETQYF.

The chain links TRBV18 to TRBJ1-5; 8 nucleotides match TRBD1. Germline V CDR1 and CDR2: KGHSH, LQKENI. The ends lost 3 bases at V and 6 bases at J; junction bases unmatched: 4. There are 14 residues in the CDR3. CDR3 nucleotides: TGTGCCAGCTCACCTGACAGGGGCGGTCAGCCCCAGCATTTT. Encoded protein: CASSPDRGGQPQHF.

The chain couples TRBV10-1 to TRBJ2-2, with 14 bases that match TRBD2. This CDR3 is 17 amino acids long. The J segment lost 2 bases and the V segment lost 6 bases, leaving 5 bases of the junction unmatched. The V gene's germline CDR1 is WNHNN and CDR2 SYGVQD (reference sequence). The CDR3 nucleotides are TGCGCCAGCAGAGAGGGACTAGCGGGGGTAAACACCGGGGAGCTGTTTTTT. Its translation is CASREGLAGVNTGELFF.

This chain joins TRBV28 and TRBJ1-1; D remains ambiguous. The germline V gene encodes CDR1 MDHEN and CDR2 SYDVKM. The CDR3 extends over 11 amino acids. V lost 2 bases and J 7 bases, leaving 5 bases between the germline ends. The CDR3 region is CASSLPGEAFF. The CDR3 bases are TGTGCCAGCAGTTTACCGGGTGAAGCTTTCTTT.

The rearrangement links TRBV28 to TRBJ1-2; D gene ambiguous. Germline values: CDR1 MDHEN, CDR2 SYDVKM. Trimming cost V 8 bases and J 2 bases, with 6 bases left between them. This CDR3 has 11 residues. The CDR3 loop reads CASRRNYGYTF. The CDR3 DNA sequence: TGTGCCAGCCGCAGGAACTATGGCTACACCTTC.

This clone occurred a few times. This chain joins TRBV15 and TRBJ1-4; TRBD1 aligns across 8 bases. Trimming cost V 1 base and J 8 bases; bases outside gene matches: 3. Germline V gene sequence: CDR1 LNHNV, CDR2 YYDKDF (reference sequence). The CDR3 contains 14 residues. CDR3 sequence: CATSRAQGGEKLFF. DNA for the CDR3: TGTGCCACCAGCAGAGCACAGGGGGGCGAAAAACTGTTTTTT.

This sequence joins TRBV9 and TRBJ2-2; 10 bases agree with TRBD1. The CDR3 totals 17 residues. The germline V gene encodes CDR1 SGDLS and CDR2 YYNGEE. V shed 0 bases, J shed 5 bases, and the junction held 7 bases outside the gene matches. The CDR3 spells CASSVDPTGGTTGELFF. The CDR3 region has the DNA TGTGCCAGCAGCGTAGACCCGACAGGGGGCACAACCGGGGAGCTGTTTTTT.

The chain joins TRBV6-5 to TRBJ1-1; D call uncertain. Germline lookup yields CDR1 MNHEY and CDR2 SVGAGI. The length of the CDR3 is 13 residues. V was trimmed by 6 bases and J by 0 bases, leaving 8 bases between them. The CDR3 sequence is CASSPRVNTEAFF. CDR3 coding DNA: TGTGCCAGCAGCCCTCGTGTGAACACTGAAGCTTTCTTT.

In DNA, the CDR3 is TGCGCCAGCAGCCAAGTGGAAACTAGCGGGAGCTCTGACATTCAGTACTTC. Protein sequence: CASSQVETSGSSDIQYF. The chain links TRBV4-1 to TRBJ2-4; 11 bases line up with TRBD2. With V trimmed by 1 base and J by 8 bases, 10 bases remained unmatched. The length of the CDR3 is 17 residues. Germline assignment: CDR1 MGHRA and CDR2 YSYEKL.

The chain carries TRBV30 and TRBJ1-4, with 8 bases identical to TRBD1. Germline CDR1 reads GTSNPN; CDR2 reads SVGIG (reference sequence). The CDR3 is made up of 12 amino acids. V shed 4 bases and J 8 bases; nucleotides not matched to a gene: 3. CDR3 region: CAWTRTGEKLFF. The CDR3 nucleotides are TGTGCCTGGACGAGGACAGGGGAAAAACTGTTTTTT.

V and J are TRBV7-2 and TRBJ2-3, with 16 bases aligning to TRBD2. Germline V gene sequence: CDR1 SGHTA, CDR2 FQGNSA. The CDR3 extends over 16 amino acids. The V segment lost 6 bases and the J segment 4 bases; nucleotides outside the gene matches: 4. In DNA form, the CDR3 reads TGTGCCAGCAGACGGGGACTAGCGGGAGGGGCAGATACGCAGTATTTT. Residues: CASRRGLAGGADTQYF.

The chain carries TRBV29-1 and TRBJ2-1, with 12 positions matching TRBD1. CDR3 length equals 16 residues. V lost 6 bases and J lost 9; bases outside the gene matches: 15. Germline V gene lookup returns CDR1 SQVTM and CDR2 ANQGSEA. CDR3 in amino acids: CSVTIPRDRGRGEQFF. The CDR3 DNA is TGCAGCGTGACCATTCCCCGGGACAGGGGGCGGGGTGAGCAGTTCTTC.

This rearrangement joins TRBV7-3 to TRBJ2-7; 8 bases align to TRBD1. V lost 5 bases and J lost 2; bases outside the gene matches: 5. In germline, CDR1 is SGHTA, CDR2 FQGTGA. This CDR3 spans 14 amino acids. The CDR3, as DNA: TGTGCCAGCAGCAAAGGGACAGGCACCTACGAGCAGTACTTC. Amino acids: CASSKGTGTYEQYF.

V is TRBV5-1 and J is TRBJ2-5; 11 bases are shared with TRBD1. CDR3 length: 19 amino acids. The V and J ends lost 4 bases and 11 bases, in that order; junction bases with no gene match: 25. Germline V CDR1 and CDR2: SGHRS, YFSETQ. CDR3 amino acids: CASSPLDWTGGPRAREQYF. Here the CDR3 DNA reads TGCGCCAGCAGCCCTTTAGATTGGACAGGGGGCCCCCGAGCTCGTGAGCAGTACTTC.

This clone appeared once. The V call is TRBV15, the J call TRBJ1-1; D uncertain. V lost 0 bases and J 3 bases, leaving 11 bases between the germline ends. Germline CDR1 reads LNHNV; CDR2 reads YYDKDF (reference sequence). The length of the CDR3 is 15 residues. CDR3 region: CATSRDAPGDTEAFF. The CDR3, as DNA: TGTGCCACCAGCAGAGACGCCCCCGGGGACACTGAAGCTTTCTTT.

In nucleotides, the CDR3 is TGTGCCAGCAGAACCACCCACTTCGTTCGGAACACTGAAGCTTTCTTT. Its translation is CASRTTHFVRNTEAFF. The chain employs TRBV28 and TRBJ1-1; D unclear. Germline CDR1 and CDR2: MDHEN and SYDVKM. This CDR3 is 16 amino acids long. Deletions cut 6 bases from V and 1 base from J, with 18 bases between. The whole variable domain, remainder taken from reference TRBV28 and TRBJ1-1, is DVKVTQSSRYLVKRTGEKVFLECVQDMDHENMFWYRQDPGLGLRLIYFSYDVKMKEKGDIPEGYSVSREKKERFSLILESASTNQTSMYLCASRTTHFVRNTEAFFGQGTRLTVV.

The chain recombines TRBV5-6 with TRBJ2-3; 7 bases agree with TRBD2. Germline lookup yields CDR1 SGHDT and CDR2 YYEEEE. The ends lost 2 bases at V and 9 bases at J; junction bases unmatched: 12. The CDR3 is made up of 15 amino acids. The CDR3 here is CASSFSGGGAYTQYF. In DNA, the CDR3 is TGTGCCAGCAGCTTCTCCGGCGGGGGAGCGTACACGCAGTATTTT.

The CDR3 sequence is CASSIRGGVGEQFF. For the CDR3, the DNA is TGTGCCAGTAGTATCCGGGGAGGTGTCGGTGAGCAGTTCTTC. The gene calls are TRBV19 and TRBJ2-1, with D perhaps matching TRBD2 (6 bases). This CDR3 is 14 amino acids long. CDR1 and CDR2 from the germline V gene are LNHDA and SQIVND (reference sequence). V dropped 3 bases and J dropped 9 bases, with 15 bases sitting between them.

This clone was found a few times. V usage is TRBV9 and J usage is TRBJ2-7, with D possibly matching TRBD2 (6 bases). The germline gives CDR1 SGDLS, CDR2 YYNGEE. CDR3 size: 12 residues. V was trimmed by 4 bases and J by 3 bases, leaving 8 bases between them. The CDR3 DNA follows: TGTGCCAGCAGCCTTAGCGGCTACGAGCAGTACTTC. Translation: CASSLSGYEQYF.

V gene TRBV4-1 combines with J gene TRBJ2-5, with D possibly being TRBD2 (8 bases). Germline V gives CDR1 MGHRA, CDR2 YSYEKL. The CDR3 runs to 17 residues. Trimming pared 4 bases from V and 2 bases from J, leaving 20 bases between. The CDR3 DNA reads as TGCGCCAGCAGCCCCCAGGGGGGACTAGTGGGGCAAGAGACCCAGTACTTC. As protein: CASSPQGGLVGQETQYF.

The rearrangement links TRBV27 to TRBJ2-7; the D gene is possibly TRBD2 (5 bases). The CDR3 spans 14 residues. V was shortened by 4 bases and J by 10 bases, with 20 bases between the two germline ends. Looked up from germline, CDR1 is MNHEY and CDR2 is SMNVEV (reference sequence). CDR3 coding DNA: TGTGCCAGCAGTTCGCACCCCCCGGACTCCCCACAGTACTTC. It encodes CASSSHPPDSPQYF.

The table lists this clone with a few counts. The V and J genes are TRBV2 and TRBJ1-1; 8 nucleotides align to TRBD1. The CDR3 runs to 14 residues. Trimming cost V 6 bases and J 4 bases; bases outside gene matches: 7. Looked up from germline, CDR1 is SNHLY and CDR2 is FYNNEI. The CDR3 loop is CASRPDRVGTEAFF. CDR3 DNA sequence: TGTGCCAGCAGGCCGGACAGGGTGGGCACTGAAGCTTTCTTT. The variable domain in full, with the rest retrieved from reference TRBV2 and TRBJ1-1, is EPEVTQTPSHQVTQMGQEVILRCVPISNHLYFYWYRQILGQKVEFLVSFYNNEISEKSEIFDDQFSVERPDGSNFTLKIRSTKLEDSAMYFCASRPDRVGTEAFFGQGTRLTVV.

This sequence joins TRBV10-1 and TRBJ2-7; the D gene is possibly TRBD1 (6 bases). CDR3 length: 13 amino acids. V lost 6 bases, J lost 2 bases, and 11 bases lay in between. Germline V gene data show CDR1 as WNHNN and CDR2 as SYGVQD (reference sequence). The chain's CDR3 is CASRWGRPYEQYF. CDR3 in DNA: TGCGCCAGCAGGTGGGGGCGTCCCTACGAGCAGTACTTC.

As to this clone: The sample carries other DNA sequences with the same CDR3. The chain uses TRBV28 and TRBJ1-2, with 10 positions matching TRBD1. V gave up 5 bases and J gave up 6 bases; unmatched junction bases: 3. The CDR3 extends over 13 amino acids. Per germline, CDR1 MDHEN and CDR2 SYDVKM. The CDR3 region is CASSLTGGNGYTF. In nucleotides, the CDR3 is TGTGCCAGCAGTCTGACAGGGGGCAATGGCTACACCTTC.

This clone was picked up a small number of times. This chain's CDR3 is CASSYSNTYEQYF. DNA for the CDR3: TGTGCCAGCAGTTACTCGAACACCTACGAGCAGTACTTC. The chain carries TRBV6-5 and TRBJ2-7; D not certain. This CDR3 is built from 13 residues. Germline CDR1 MNHEY, CDR2 SVGAGI. V gave up 0 bases and J gave up 2 bases, with 5 bases separating them.